This T cell receptor (beta chain) was recorded in a study of blood T cell repertoires in COVID-19. Whole-study context: Samples representing acute and convalescent COVID-19 were sourced from the United States, Italy and Spain. Sources were T cells, B-cell-depleted T cells, or PBMCs; the material itself was cDNA or gDNA.

CDR1 is SGDLS, CDR2 YYNGEE, per germline. The CDR3 loop spans 16 amino acids. The J segment lost 4 bases and the V segment lost 3 bases, leaving 5 bases of the junction unmatched. Study processing details: Estimation of nucleated cell counts was performed using reference gene primer amplification. Generated by immunoSEQ multiplex PCR, the TCRdb table keeps only in-frame clones and is missing some. The DNA was the basis for D and trimming; V, J and clone size are from that table. In the table there are about 80,000 clones, 70% to 85% of which are singletons. The table lists this clone with many counts.

The V and J genes are TRBV9 and TRBJ2-2; 11 bases are shared with TRBD1. The sample was peripheral blood. The TCR comes from a human donor in a cohort sampled during active COVID-19. The CDR3 here is CASSATGTGGTGELFF. CDR3 nucleotide sequence: TGTGCCAGCAGCGCCACCGGGACAGGGGGCACCGGGGAGCTGTTTTTT.